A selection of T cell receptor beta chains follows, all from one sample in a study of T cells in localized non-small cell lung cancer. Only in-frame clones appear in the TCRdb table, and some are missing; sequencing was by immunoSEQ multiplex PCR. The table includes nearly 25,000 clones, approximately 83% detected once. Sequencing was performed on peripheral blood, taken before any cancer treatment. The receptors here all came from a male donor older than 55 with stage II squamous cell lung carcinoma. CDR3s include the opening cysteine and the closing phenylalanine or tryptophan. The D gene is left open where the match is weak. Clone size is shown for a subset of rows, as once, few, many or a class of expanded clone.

CDR3: CASSILADYNEQFF; DNA: TGTGCCAGTAGTATATTAGCGGACTACAATGAGCAGTTCTTC; D: NA; J: TRBJ2-1; size: NA; V: TRBV19
CDR3: CASSSLGARRDTQYF; DNA: TGTGCCAGCAGCTCCCTGGGGGCTAGACGGGATACGCAGTATTTT; D: NA; J: TRBJ2-3; size: NA; V: TRBV7-3
CDR3: CASSFDLSGNTIYF; DNA: TGTGCCAGCAGCTTTGACCTGTCTGGAAACACCATATATTTT; D: NA; J: TRBJ1-3; size: NA; V: TRBV7-2
CDR3: CASSLVSNEKLFF; DNA: TGTGCCAGCAGCTTAGTCAGCAATGAAAAACTGTTTTTT; D: NA; J: TRBJ1-4; size: NA; V: TRBV11-2
CDR3: CASSSEREINSYEQYF; DNA: TGTGCCAGCAGCTCCGAAAGAGAGATAAACTCCTACGAGCAGTACTTC; D: NA; J: TRBJ2-7; size: few; V: TRBV5-6
CDR3: CASMPHRDTNQPQHF; DNA: TGTGCCAGCATGCCTCACCGGGACACAAATCAGCCCCAGCATTTT; D: NA; J: TRBJ1-5; size: NA; V: TRBV6-5
CDR3: CASSIVQGLSSPLHF; DNA: TGTGCCAGTAGTATAGTTCAGGGCTTGAGTTCACCCCTCCACTTT; D: NA; J: TRBJ1-6; size: NA; V: TRBV19
CDR3: CASSLEGQKNIQYF; DNA: TGTGCCAGCAGCTTGGAAGGGCAAAAAAACATTCAGTACTTC; D: NA; J: TRBJ2-4; size: NA; V: TRBV5-8
CDR3: CASSFQGNTEAFF; DNA: TGTGCCAGCAGCTTTCAGGGGAACACTGAAGCTTTCTTT; D: NA; J: TRBJ1-1; size: NA; V: TRBV11-2
CDR3: CASRVPLGEQYF; DNA: TGTGCCAGTAGGGTCCCGCTCGGCGAGCAGTATTTT; D: NA; J: TRBJ2-3; size: NA; V: TRBV19
CDR3: CASSPSRDREKGRGGTYEQYF; DNA: TGTGCCAGCAGCCCGTCCCGGGACAGGGAGAAAGGTCGGGGGGGAACCTACGAGCAGTACTTC; D: NA; J: TRBJ2-7; size: NA; V: TRBV4-2
CDR3: CASSLWRGRNTGELFF; DNA: TGTGCCAGCAGTTTATGGCGAGGCAGGAACACCGGGGAGCTGTTTTTT; D: NA; J: TRBJ2-2; size: few; V: TRBV28
CDR3: CASSVRGTSGGVEQFF; DNA: TGTGCCAGCAGCGTACGAGGGACTAGCGGGGGAGTTGAGCAGTTCTTC; D: TRBD2; J: TRBJ2-1; size: NA; V: TRBV9
CDR3: CASSPGTRGTDTQYF; DNA: TGTGCCAGCAGCCCCGGGACTAGGGGCACAGATACGCAGTATTTT; D: TRBD2; J: TRBJ2-3; size: NA; V: TRBV7-3
CDR3: CASSITGKGNQPQHF; DNA: TGTGCCAGTAGTATTACTGGAAAGGGCAATCAGCCCCAGCATTTT; D: NA; J: TRBJ1-5; size: NA; V: TRBV19
CDR3: CASSLIGESEYNEQFF; DNA: TGTGCCAGCAGCTTAATAGGGGAGTCCGAGTACAATGAGCAGTTCTTC; D: NA; J: TRBJ2-1; size: few; V: TRBV7-9
CDR3: CASSQTGGSGNTIYF; DNA: TGTGCCAGCAGCCAAACAGGGGGCTCTGGAAACACCATATATTTT; D: TRBD1; J: TRBJ1-3; size: NA; V: TRBV7-9
CDR3: CSVWDRLNTEAFF; DNA: TGCAGCGTCTGGGACAGGCTGAACACTGAAGCTTTCTTT; D: TRBD1; J: TRBJ1-1; size: NA; V: TRBV29-1
CDR3: CASSLKARGRTRYNEQFF; DNA: TGTGCCAGCAGTTTAAAAGCCAGGGGGCGGACCCGTTACAATGAGCAGTTCTTC; D: TRBD1; J: TRBJ2-1; size: NA; V: TRBV27
CDR3: CASSLGAGGAKNIQYF; DNA: TGTGCCAGCAGCTTGGGGGCGGGAGGAGCCAAAAACATTCAGTACTTC; D: TRBD2; J: TRBJ2-4; size: once; V: TRBV5-4
CDR3: CASGSGVTGELFF; DNA: TGTGCCAGCGGTTCAGGCGTCACCGGGGAGCTGTTTTTT; D: NA; J: TRBJ2-2; size: NA; V: TRBV28
CDR3: CASSAGTGVNTGELFF; DNA: TGTGCCAGCAGCGCCGGGACAGGGGTTAACACCGGGGAGCTGTTTTTT; D: TRBD1; J: TRBJ2-2; size: NA; V: TRBV7-2
CDR3: CASSNGNQPQHF; DNA: TGTGCCAGTAGTAACGGGAATCAGCCCCAGCATTTT; D: NA; J: TRBJ1-5; size: NA; V: TRBV19
CDR3: CATSFRGTEGYTF; DNA: TGTGCCACCAGCTTCCGAGGGACGGAGGGCTACACCTTC; D: NA; J: TRBJ1-2; size: NA; V: TRBV15
CDR3: CASSLAPPGSSYEQYF; DNA: TGTGCCAGCAGTTTGGCACCCCCAGGTTCCTCCTACGAGCAGTACTTC; D: NA; J: TRBJ2-7; size: NA; V: TRBV27
CDR3: CASSTTGTISYEQYF; DNA: TGTGCCAGCAGCACCACCGGGACTATATCCTACGAGCAGTACTTC; D: TRBD2; J: TRBJ2-7; size: NA; V: TRBV13
CDR3: CASKGLLTYNEQFF; DNA: TGTGCCAGCAAAGGACTCCTGACCTACAATGAGCAGTTCTTC; D: NA; J: TRBJ2-1; size: few; V: TRBV6-5
CDR3: CASSLEGVTYNEQFF; DNA: TGTGCCAGCAGTTTAGAGGGGGTCACCTACAATGAGCAGTTCTTC; D: NA; J: TRBJ2-1; size: NA; V: TRBV27
CDR3: CASSQDPGTGGIYEQYF; DNA: TGCGCCAGCAGCCAAGACCCCGGGACAGGGGGTATCTACGAGCAGTACTTC; D: TRBD1; J: TRBJ2-7; size: NA; V: TRBV4-3
CDR3: CASSLGWNNQPQHF; DNA: TGTGCCAGCAGCTTGGGCTGGAACAATCAGCCCCAGCATTTT; D: NA; J: TRBJ1-5; size: few; V: TRBV5-5
CDR3: CASSLSSQETQYF; DNA: TGTGCCAGCAGCTTGTCCAGTCAAGAGACCCAGTACTTC; D: NA; J: TRBJ2-5; size: NA; V: TRBV5-4
CDR3: CASYSGSSYNEQFF; DNA: TGTGCCAGTTATAGCGGGAGCTCCTACAATGAGCAGTTCTTC; D: TRBD2; J: TRBJ2-1; size: NA; V: TRBV2
CDR3: CASSLWSGGRETQYF; DNA: TGTGCCAGCAGTTTATGGTCAGGGGGCAGGGAGACCCAGTACTTC; D: TRBD1; J: TRBJ2-5; size: NA; V: TRBV28
CDR3: CASSLGRRETQYF; DNA: TGTGCCAGCAGCTTAGGACGCCGGGAGACCCAGTACTTC; D: NA; J: TRBJ2-5; size: NA; V: TRBV7-3
CDR3: CASSQGGAGGGEQLFF; DNA: TGTGCCAGCAGCCAAGGGGGGGCAGGGGGCGGCGAGCAACTGTTTTTT; D: TRBD1; J: TRBJ1-4; size: NA; V: TRBV4-2
CDR3: CASSLAGAPDTQYF; DNA: TGTGCCAGCAGCCTAGCGGGAGCCCCAGATACGCAGTATTTT; D: TRBD2; J: TRBJ2-3; size: NA; V: TRBV6-5
CDR3: CASRTGTGGQETQYF; DNA: TGTGCCAGCAGGACCGGGACAGGGGGCCAAGAGACCCAGTACTTC; D: TRBD1; J: TRBJ2-5; size: once; V: TRBV11-3
CDR3: CASSRTGATDTQYF; DNA: TGTGCCAGCAGTCGGACAGGAGCCACAGATACGCAGTATTTT; D: TRBD1; J: TRBJ2-3; size: NA; V: TRBV2
CDR3: CASSQGLGAQYF; DNA: TGCGCCAGCAGCCAGGGCCTTGGTGCGCAGTACTTC; D: NA; J: TRBJ2-7; size: NA; V: TRBV4-3
CDR3: CASSPRDSNYGYTF; DNA: TGTGCCAGCAGCCCCAGGGACAGTAACTATGGCTACACCTTC; D: TRBD1; J: TRBJ1-2; size: NA; V: TRBV7-2
CDR3: CASSSRTSGIHNEQFF; DNA: TGTGCCAGCAGCTCGAGGACTAGCGGGATACACAATGAGCAGTTCTTC; D: TRBD2; J: TRBJ2-1; size: NA; V: TRBV9
CDR3: CASSENSGNTIYF; DNA: TGTGCCAGCAGTGAAAACTCTGGAAACACCATATATTTT; D: NA; J: TRBJ1-3; size: NA; V: TRBV25-1
CDR3: CASSHRAGAEAFF; DNA: TGTGCCAGCAGCCATAGGGCGGGGGCTGAAGCTTTCTTT; D: NA; J: TRBJ1-1; size: NA; V: TRBV5-4
CDR3: CASSRGRGTDTQYF; DNA: TGTGCCAGCAGTCGCGGGAGGGGCACAGATACGCAGTATTTT; D: TRBD2; J: TRBJ2-3; size: NA; V: TRBV7-9
CDR3: CASSGNSGMGTQYF; DNA: TGTGCCAGCAGTGGGAACTCAGGGATGGGAACCCAGTACTTC; D: NA; J: TRBJ2-5; size: NA; V: TRBV25-1
CDR3: CASAPGTDSNQPQHF; DNA: TGTGCCAGCGCACCCGGGACAGATAGCAATCAGCCCCAGCATTTT; D: TRBD1; J: TRBJ1-5; size: NA; V: TRBV18
CDR3: CASSVGPLTYEQYF; DNA: TGTGCCAGCAGCGTAGGACCACTAACCTACGAGCAGTACTTC; D: NA; J: TRBJ2-7; size: NA; V: TRBV9
CDR3: CASRPLGGGNEQFF; DNA: TGTGCCAGCAGGCCCCTGGGCGGGGGTAATGAGCAGTTCTTC; D: TRBD2; J: TRBJ2-1; size: NA; V: TRBV6-5
CDR3: CASSTSGRGGDEQYF; DNA: TGTGCCAGCAGCACTAGCGGGAGGGGCGGTGACGAGCAGTACTTC; D: TRBD2; J: TRBJ2-7; size: NA; V: TRBV9
CDR3: CASSQLHGEGFETQYF; DNA: TGTGCCAGCAGCCAGCTACACGGAGAGGGGTTTGAGACCCAGTACTTC; D: NA; J: TRBJ2-5; size: once; V: TRBV7-2
CDR3: CASRASRVETQYF; DNA: TGTGCCAGCAGGGCGAGCCGGGTGGAGACCCAGTACTTC; D: NA; J: TRBJ2-5; size: few; V: TRBV27
CDR3: CASSFAGPRTEAFF; DNA: TGTGCCAGCAGCTTTGCAGGACCGAGAACTGAAGCTTTCTTT; D: NA; J: TRBJ1-1; size: once; V: TRBV5-5
CDR3: CASSTGWENYGYTF; DNA: TGTGCCAGCAGCACAGGTTGGGAAAACTATGGCTACACCTTC; D: NA; J: TRBJ1-2; size: NA; V: TRBV6-5
CDR3: CASSERSFHEQYF; DNA: TGTGCCAGCAGTGAAAGGTCTTTCCACGAGCAGTACTTC; D: NA; J: TRBJ2-7; size: NA; V: TRBV6-1
CDR3: CASSPSLGGTYNEQFF; DNA: TGTGCCAGCAGCCCCTCTCTTGGGGGCACCTACAATGAGCAGTTCTTC; D: NA; J: TRBJ2-1; size: NA; V: TRBV9